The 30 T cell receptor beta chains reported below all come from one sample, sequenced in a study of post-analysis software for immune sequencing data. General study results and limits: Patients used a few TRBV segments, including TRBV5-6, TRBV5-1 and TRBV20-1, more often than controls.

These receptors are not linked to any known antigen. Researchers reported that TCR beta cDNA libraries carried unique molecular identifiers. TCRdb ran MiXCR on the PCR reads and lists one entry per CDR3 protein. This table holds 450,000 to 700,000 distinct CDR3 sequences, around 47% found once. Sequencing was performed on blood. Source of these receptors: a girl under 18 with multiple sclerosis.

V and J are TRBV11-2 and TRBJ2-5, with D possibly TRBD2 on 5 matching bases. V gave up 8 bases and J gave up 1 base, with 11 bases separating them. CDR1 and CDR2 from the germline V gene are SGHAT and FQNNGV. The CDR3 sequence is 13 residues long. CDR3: CASARGLQETQYF. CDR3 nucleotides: TGTGCCAGCGCCCGCGGGCTCCAAGAGACCCAGTACTTC.

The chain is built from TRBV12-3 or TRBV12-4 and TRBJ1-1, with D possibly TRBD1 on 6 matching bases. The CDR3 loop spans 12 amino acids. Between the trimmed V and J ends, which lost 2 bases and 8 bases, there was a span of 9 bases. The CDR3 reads CASSLQGWEAFF. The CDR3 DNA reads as TGTGCCAGCAGTTTACAGGGGTGGGAAGCTTTCTTT.

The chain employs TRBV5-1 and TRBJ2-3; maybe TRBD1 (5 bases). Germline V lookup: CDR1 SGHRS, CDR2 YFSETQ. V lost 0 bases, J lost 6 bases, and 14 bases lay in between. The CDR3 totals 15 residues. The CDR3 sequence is CASSLVTGPGDTQYF. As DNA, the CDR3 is TGCGCCAGCAGCTTGGTTACAGGCCCTGGGGATACGCAGTATTTT.

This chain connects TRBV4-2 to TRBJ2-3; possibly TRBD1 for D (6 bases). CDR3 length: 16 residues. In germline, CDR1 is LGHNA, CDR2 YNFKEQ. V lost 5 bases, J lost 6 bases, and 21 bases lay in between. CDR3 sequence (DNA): TGTGCCAGCAGCGTGCCGGGTACAGGGTTAGGGGATACGCAGTATTTT. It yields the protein CASSVPGTGLGDTQYF.

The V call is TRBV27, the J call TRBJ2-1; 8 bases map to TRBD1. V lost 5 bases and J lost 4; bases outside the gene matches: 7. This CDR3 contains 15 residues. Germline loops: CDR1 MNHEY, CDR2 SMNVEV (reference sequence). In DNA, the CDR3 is TGTGCCAGCAGTCACCGGGACAGGACATACAATGAGCAGTTCTTC. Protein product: CASSHRDRTYNEQFF.

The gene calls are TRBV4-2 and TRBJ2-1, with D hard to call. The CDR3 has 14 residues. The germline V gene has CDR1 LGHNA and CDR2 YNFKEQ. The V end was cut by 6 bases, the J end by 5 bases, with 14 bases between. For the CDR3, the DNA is TGTGCCAGCAGTTCCGGCAACGTTGACAATGAGCAGTTCTTC. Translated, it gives CASSSGNVDNEQFF.

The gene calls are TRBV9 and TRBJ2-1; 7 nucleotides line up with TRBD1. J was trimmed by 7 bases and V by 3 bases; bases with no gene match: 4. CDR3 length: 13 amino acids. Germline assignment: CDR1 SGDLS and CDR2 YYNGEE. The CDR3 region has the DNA TGTGCCAGCAGCGCTGACAGGGTAAATGAGCAGTTCTTC. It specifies CASSADRVNEQFF.

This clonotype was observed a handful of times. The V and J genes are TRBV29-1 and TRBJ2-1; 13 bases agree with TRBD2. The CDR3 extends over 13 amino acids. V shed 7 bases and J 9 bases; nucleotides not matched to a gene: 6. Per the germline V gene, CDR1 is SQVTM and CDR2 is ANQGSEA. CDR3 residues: CSALAGGPVEQFF. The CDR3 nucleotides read TGCAGCGCACTAGCGGGAGGGCCGGTTGAGCAGTTCTTC.

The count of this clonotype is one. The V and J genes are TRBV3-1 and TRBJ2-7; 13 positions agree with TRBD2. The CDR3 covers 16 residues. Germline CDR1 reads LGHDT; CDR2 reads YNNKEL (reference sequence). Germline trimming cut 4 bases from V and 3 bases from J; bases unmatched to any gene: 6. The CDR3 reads CASSRWTSGGNYEQYF. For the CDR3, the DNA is TGTGCCAGCAGCCGATGGACTAGCGGGGGCAACTACGAGCAGTACTTC.

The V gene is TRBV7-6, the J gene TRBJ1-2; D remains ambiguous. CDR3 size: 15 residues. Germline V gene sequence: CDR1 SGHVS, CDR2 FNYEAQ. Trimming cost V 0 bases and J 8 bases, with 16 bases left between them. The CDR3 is CASSLALGGRRGYTF. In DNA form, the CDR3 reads TGTGCCAGCAGCTTAGCATTGGGAGGGCGCCGGGGCTACACCTTC.

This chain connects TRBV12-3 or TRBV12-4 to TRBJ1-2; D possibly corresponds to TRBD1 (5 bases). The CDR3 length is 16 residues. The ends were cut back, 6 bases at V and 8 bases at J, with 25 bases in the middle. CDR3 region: CASRTAATGDPMGYTF. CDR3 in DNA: TGTGCCAGCAGGACGGCTGCCACGGGGGATCCGATGGGCTACACCTTC.

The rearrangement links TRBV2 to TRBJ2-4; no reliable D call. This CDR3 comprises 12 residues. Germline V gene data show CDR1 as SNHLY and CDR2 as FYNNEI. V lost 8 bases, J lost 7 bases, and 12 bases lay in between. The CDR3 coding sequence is TGTGCCAGCGAGGATGGGCAGAACATTCAGTACTTC. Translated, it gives CASEDGQNIQYF.

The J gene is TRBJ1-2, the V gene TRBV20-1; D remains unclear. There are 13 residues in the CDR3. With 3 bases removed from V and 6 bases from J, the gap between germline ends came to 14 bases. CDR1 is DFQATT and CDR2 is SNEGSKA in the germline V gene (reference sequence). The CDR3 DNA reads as TGCAGTGCTAGTCCTTCGGCCTCTCATGGCTACACCTTC. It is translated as CSASPSASHGYTF.

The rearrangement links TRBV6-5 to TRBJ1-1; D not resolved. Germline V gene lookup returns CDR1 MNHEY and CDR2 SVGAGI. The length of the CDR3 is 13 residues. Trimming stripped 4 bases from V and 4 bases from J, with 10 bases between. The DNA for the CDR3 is TGTGCCAGCAGTTTTAACGCGGGCACTGAAGCTTTCTTT. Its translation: CASSFNAGTEAFF.

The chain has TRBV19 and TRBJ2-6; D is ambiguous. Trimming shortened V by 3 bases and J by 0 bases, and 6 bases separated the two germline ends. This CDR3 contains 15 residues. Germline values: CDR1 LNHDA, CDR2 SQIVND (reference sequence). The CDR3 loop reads CASSIDLSGANVLTF. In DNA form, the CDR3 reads TGTGCCAGTAGTATTGATCTCTCTGGGGCCAACGTCCTGACTTTC.

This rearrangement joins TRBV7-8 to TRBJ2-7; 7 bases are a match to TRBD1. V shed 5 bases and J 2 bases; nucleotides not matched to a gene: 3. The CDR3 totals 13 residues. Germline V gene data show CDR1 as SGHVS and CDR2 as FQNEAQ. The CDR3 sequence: CASSDRATYEQYF. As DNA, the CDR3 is TGTGCCAGCAGCGACAGGGCGACCTACGAGCAGTACTTC.

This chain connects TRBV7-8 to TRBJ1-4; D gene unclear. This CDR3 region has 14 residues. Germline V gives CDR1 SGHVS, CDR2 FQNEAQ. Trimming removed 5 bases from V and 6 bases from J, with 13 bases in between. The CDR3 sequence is CASSRRLGDEKLFF. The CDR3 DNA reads TGTGCCAGCAGCCGCAGACTCGGGGATGAAAAACTGTTTTTT.

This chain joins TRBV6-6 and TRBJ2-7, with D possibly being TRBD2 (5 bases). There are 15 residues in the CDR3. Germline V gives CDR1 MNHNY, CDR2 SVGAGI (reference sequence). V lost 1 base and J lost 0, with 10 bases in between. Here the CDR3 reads CASSYLDFTSYEQYF. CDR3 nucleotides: TGTGCCAGCAGTTACTTGGACTTTACCTCCTACGAGCAGTACTTC.

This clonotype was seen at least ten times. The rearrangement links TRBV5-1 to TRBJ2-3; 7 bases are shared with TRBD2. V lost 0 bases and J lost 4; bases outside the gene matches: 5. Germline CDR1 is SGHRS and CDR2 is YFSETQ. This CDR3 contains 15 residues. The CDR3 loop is CASSLVASGSDTQYF. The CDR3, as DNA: TGCGCCAGCAGCTTGGTAGCTAGCGGATCAGATACGCAGTATTTT.

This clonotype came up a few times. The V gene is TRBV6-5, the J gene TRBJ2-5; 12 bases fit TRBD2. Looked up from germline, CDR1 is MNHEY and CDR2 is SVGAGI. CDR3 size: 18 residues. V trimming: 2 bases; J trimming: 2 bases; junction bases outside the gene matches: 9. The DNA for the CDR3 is TGTGCCAGCAGTTACGGGTCGCTAGCGGGGGGGCCACAAGAGACCCAGTACTTC. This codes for CASSYGSLAGGPQETQYF.

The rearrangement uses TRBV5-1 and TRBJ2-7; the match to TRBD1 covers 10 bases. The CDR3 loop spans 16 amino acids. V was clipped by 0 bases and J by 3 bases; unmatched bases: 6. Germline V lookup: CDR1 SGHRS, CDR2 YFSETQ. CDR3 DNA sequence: TGCGCCAGCAGCTTGGTGGGGGGACAGGGGTGCTACGAGCAGTACTTC. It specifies CASSLVGGQGCYEQYF.

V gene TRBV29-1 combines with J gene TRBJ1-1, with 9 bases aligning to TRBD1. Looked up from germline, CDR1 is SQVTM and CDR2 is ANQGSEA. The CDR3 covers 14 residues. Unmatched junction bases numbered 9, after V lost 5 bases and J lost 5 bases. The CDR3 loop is CSVTRGQGRTEAFF. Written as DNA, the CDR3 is TGCAGCGTTACTAGGGGACAGGGACGTACTGAAGCTTTCTTT.

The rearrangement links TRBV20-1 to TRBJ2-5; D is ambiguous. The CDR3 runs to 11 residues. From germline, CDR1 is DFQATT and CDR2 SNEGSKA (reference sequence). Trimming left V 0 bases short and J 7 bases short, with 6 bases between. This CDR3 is CSARDKRTQYF. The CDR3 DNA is TGCAGTGCTAGAGACAAAAGGACCCAGTACTTC.

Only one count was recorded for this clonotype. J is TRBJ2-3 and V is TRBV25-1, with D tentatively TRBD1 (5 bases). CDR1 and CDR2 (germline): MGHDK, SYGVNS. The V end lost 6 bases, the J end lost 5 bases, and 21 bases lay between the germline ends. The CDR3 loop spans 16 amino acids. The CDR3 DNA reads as TGTGCCAGCAGAGGCCTAGGAACAGGCGACGGAGATACGCAGTATTTT. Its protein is CASRGLGTGDGDTQYF.

The chain's CDR3 is CASSRRTRAEGTEAFF. The CDR3 bases are TGTGCCAGCAGCCGAAGGACCAGGGCGGAGGGCACTGAAGCTTTCTTT. The chain recombines TRBV11-3 with TRBJ1-1; D might be TRBD1 (5 bases). Between the trimmed V and J ends, which lost 5 bases and 4 bases, there was a span of 20 bases. The CDR3 runs to 16 residues. In germline, CDR1 is SGHNT, CDR2 YENEEA.

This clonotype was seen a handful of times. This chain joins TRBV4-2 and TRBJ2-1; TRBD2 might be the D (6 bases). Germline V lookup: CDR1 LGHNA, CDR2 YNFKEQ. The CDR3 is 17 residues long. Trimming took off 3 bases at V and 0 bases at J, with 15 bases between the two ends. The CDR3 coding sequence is TGTGCCAGCAGCCACCCCGGGACTGCCAACTCCTACAATGAGCAGTTCTTC. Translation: CASSHPGTANSYNEQFF.

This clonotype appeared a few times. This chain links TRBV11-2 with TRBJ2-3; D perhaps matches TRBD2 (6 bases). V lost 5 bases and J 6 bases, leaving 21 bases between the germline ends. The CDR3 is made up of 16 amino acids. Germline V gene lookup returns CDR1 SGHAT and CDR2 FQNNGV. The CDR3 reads CASSPAGGDRSDTQYF. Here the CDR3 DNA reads TGTGCCAGCAGCCCAGCAGGCGGGGACCGATCTGATACGCAGTATTTT.

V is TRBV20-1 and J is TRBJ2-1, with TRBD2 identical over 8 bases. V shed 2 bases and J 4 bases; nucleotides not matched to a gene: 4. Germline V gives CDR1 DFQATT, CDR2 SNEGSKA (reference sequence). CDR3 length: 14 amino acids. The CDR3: CSARSTSVYNEQFF. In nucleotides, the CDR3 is TGCAGTGCTAGATCGACTAGCGTATACAATGAGCAGTTCTTC.

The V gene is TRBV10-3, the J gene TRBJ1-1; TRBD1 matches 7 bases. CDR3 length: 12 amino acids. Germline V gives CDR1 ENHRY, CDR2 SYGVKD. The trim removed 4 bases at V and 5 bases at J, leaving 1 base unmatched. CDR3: CAISADRTEAFF. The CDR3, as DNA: TGTGCCATCAGTGCGGACAGGACTGAAGCTTTCTTT.

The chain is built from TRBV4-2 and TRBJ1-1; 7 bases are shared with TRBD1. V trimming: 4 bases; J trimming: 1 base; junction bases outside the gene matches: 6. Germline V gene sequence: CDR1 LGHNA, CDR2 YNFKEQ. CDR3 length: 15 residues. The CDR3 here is CASSRGQAGNTEAFF. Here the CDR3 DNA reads TGTGCCAGCAGCCGCGGACAGGCTGGGAACACTGAAGCTTTCTTT.